A single sample gave rise to the 10 T cell receptor beta chains below, sequenced in a study of blood T cell repertoires in COVID-19. The data were produced by immunoSEQ multiplex PCR, yet TCRdb's version contains in-frame clones alone and is incomplete. The table lists 250,000 to 300,000 clones, approximately 78% of them singletons. The sequencing sample was made of PBMCs or T cells enriched from blood (not recorded which). The source of these receptors is a man between 40 and 49 years old who had been exposed to COVID-19.

This chain joins TRBV13 and TRBJ1-1, with TRBD1 identical over 7 bases. Germline V CDR1 and CDR2: PRHDT, FYEKMQ (reference sequence). This CDR3 contains 13 residues. Losses at the gene ends were 8 bases for V and 5 bases for J; bases not matched to a gene: 8. For the CDR3, the DNA is TGTGCCAGCCTAGGGGGCGTGGGTACTGAAGCTTTCTTT. Protein product: CASLGGVGTEAFF.

The rearrangement uses TRBV7-9 and TRBJ2-5; the match to TRBD2 covers 10 bases. After removal of 5 bases from V and 5 bases from J, the junction contained 5 bases not matched to a gene. The germline CDR1 and CDR2 sequences are SEHNR and FQNEAQ (reference sequence). This CDR3 is built from 14 residues. The CDR3 DNA reads TGTGCCAGCAGCCTTCTAGCGGGAGTGGAGACCCAGTACTTC. Its protein product is CASSLLAGVETQYF. Full variable domain (missing parts from reference TRBV7-9 and TRBJ2-5): DTGVSQNPRHKITKRGQNVTFRCDPISEHNRLYWYRQTLGQGPEFLTYFQNEAQLEKSRLLSDRFSAERPKGSFSTLEIQRTEQGDSAMYLCASSLLAGVETQYFGPGTRLLVL.

The chain joins TRBV10-2 to TRBJ2-7; perhaps TRBD2 as D (6 bases). Trimming left V 5 bases short and J 3 bases short, with 14 bases between. The germline CDR1 and CDR2 sequences are WSHSY and SAAADI. The CDR3 totals 14 residues. DNA of the CDR3: TGCGCCAGCAGTCATCTGGGGGGACTCTACGAGCAGTACTTC. Translating it yields CASSHLGGLYEQYF.

The chain is built from TRBV6-5 and TRBJ1-1, with D perhaps TRBD1 (5 bases). Germline V gene lookup returns CDR1 MNHEY and CDR2 SVGAGI. This CDR3 has 13 amino acids. Trimming stripped 5 bases from V and 7 bases from J, with 14 bases between. The CDR3 here is CASSPRGRGEAFF. CDR3 sequence (DNA): TGTGCCAGCAGTCCAAGGGGAAGAGGTGAAGCTTTCTTT.

This clone has only one observation. V usage is TRBV6-5 and J usage is TRBJ1-3, with D possibly being TRBD1 (6 bases). V was shortened by 0 bases and J by 2 bases, with 11 bases between the two germline ends. The CDR3 totals 16 residues. Germline loops: CDR1 MNHEY, CDR2 SVGAGI. CDR3 region: CASSYSLAGAGNTIYF. DNA of the CDR3: TGTGCCAGCAGTTACTCCCTGGCAGGGGCTGGAAACACCATATATTTT.

This clone was counted a few times. The genes are TRBV2 and TRBJ2-7; no firm D call. Germline V gene lookup returns CDR1 SNHLY and CDR2 FYNNEI. V lost 7 bases and J 1 base, leaving 5 bases between the germline ends. This CDR3 is built from 11 residues. CDR3 coding DNA: TGTGCCAGCACGGTTTCCTACGAGCAGTACTTC. The encoded protein is CASTVSYEQYF.

This clone came up once. The rearrangement joins TRBV5-6 to TRBJ2-7; 7 bases agree with TRBD2. The CDR3 is 15 amino acids. Trimming cost V 2 bases and J 6 bases; bases outside gene matches: 11. In germline, CDR1 is SGHDT, CDR2 YYEEEE. The CDR3 region is CASSLPSREAPEQYF. The DNA for the CDR3 is TGTGCCAGCAGCTTACCCTCCCGGGAGGCCCCCGAGCAGTACTTC.

The rearrangement uses TRBV5-6 and TRBJ1-6; TRBD1 is a possible D gene (5 bases). The CDR3 covers 15 residues. Trimming took off 3 bases at V and 3 bases at J, with 10 bases between the two ends. CDR1 SGHDT and CDR2 YYEEEE come from the germline V gene. The CDR3: CASSSPTDYNSPLHF. CDR3 DNA sequence: TGTGCCAGCAGCTCGCCGACAGACTATAATTCACCCCTCCACTTT.

The rearrangement uses TRBV6-5 and TRBJ1-2, with 9 bases aligning to TRBD1. CDR3 length: 14 amino acids. V shed 2 bases and J 4 bases; nucleotides not matched to a gene: 2. Germline lookup yields CDR1 MNHEY and CDR2 SVGAGI. Here the CDR3 DNA reads TGTGCCAGCAGTTACACGACAGGGGGCTATGGCTACACCTTC. The encoded protein is CASSYTTGGYGYTF.

This clone is a singleton in its sample. This chain joins TRBV7-6 and TRBJ2-7; 7 bases align to TRBD1. With 4 bases clipped from V and 6 bases from J, the junction kept 6 bases outside the gene matches. The CDR3 has 13 residues. Germline V lookup: CDR1 SGHVS, CDR2 FNYEAQ. This CDR3 reads CASSSTGPGEQYF. In DNA, the CDR3 is TGTGCCAGCAGCTCGACAGGGCCAGGCGAGCAGTACTTC.